In its sample, the clone carrying this TCR beta chain was seen many times. Among the patients, aged 18 to 65, hyperthyroidism was newly diagnosed and had lasted under 2 months. Uncontrolled infections, other autoimmune diseases, pregnancy or lactation led to exclusion of patients. The data were obtained in a study of T cells in Graves' hyperthyroidism and ophthalmopathy. Study information: Peripheral blood was secured at the point of initial diagnosis, before any treatment.

Germline CDR1 and CDR2: ENHRY and SYGVKD. This CDR3 has 16 amino acids. Trimming pared 7 bases from V and 7 bases from J, leaving 22 bases between. RNA transcripts were the template for amplifying TCR beta CDR3 regions. HTBI primers drove first-round RT-PCR of the TCR CDR3. TCRdb re-analysed the multiplex PCR reads in MiXCR, keeping a single row per CDR3 protein. This table holds 270,000 or so distinct CDR3 sequences, approximately 16% found once. Source material: blood. This clonotype originated in a woman in her forties or fifties with Graves' hyperthyroidism that later progressed to Graves' ophthalmopathy. The V and J genes are TRBV10-3 and TRBJ2-2; possibly TRBD1 or TRBD2 for D (5 bases each). Written as DNA, the CDR3 is TGTGCCATCAAGGATGAGGGGTACCGCACGGGCGGGGAGCTGTTTTTT. Its translation: CAIKDEGYRTGGELFF.